This paragraph covers one T cell receptor (beta chain) sequence. Extraction of RNA preceded its reverse transcription into cDNA, which served as the sequencing template. Method: immunoSEQ multiplex PCR; TCRdb's copy keeps in-frame clones and lacks some. The sample has approximately 150,000 clones, less than 75% seen once. The data originate from a study of CD8+ T cells in alopecia areata. Study-wide background: By percentage of affected scalp area, the severity of treated patients was scored.

This CDR3 spans 13 amino acids. V dropped 6 bases and J dropped 12 bases, with 15 bases sitting between them. Germline V lookup: CDR1 SGHTA, CDR2 FQGNSA. Treatment of the sample: oral pan-JAK inhibitor, 5-10 mg twice daily. The V and J genes are TRBV7-2 and TRBJ1-6; D is perhaps TRBD1 (6 bases). The specimen comprised CD4+ T cells sorted from blood, sampled between weeks 55 and 70, from a patient treated with tofacitinib. The sequence was collected from a human donor with alopecia areata. The CDR3 DNA sequence: TGTGCCAGCAGAAGAACACAGGGTCGACCCCTCCACTTT. Translated, it gives CASRRTQGRPLHF.